This T cell receptor beta chain was sequenced in a study of cytomegalovirus exposure and HLA in healthy donors. Study-level background: Caucasian-associated ancestry cluster membership applied to 75% to 85% of about 370 genotyped donors.

The V end lost 1 base, the J end lost 2 bases, and 11 bases lay between the germline ends. The CDR3 extends over 15 amino acids. Germline CDR1 reads SEHNR; CDR2 reads FQNEAQ (reference sequence). Each donor was nominally healthy when sampled (though unrecorded immune exposures were likely). Study-wide results and caveats: The HLA-A and HLA-B alleles of most subjects were reportedly predicted accurately from TCR beta sequences.

The PCR ran on 60 Vbeta and 13 Jbeta primers. Profiled with immunoSEQ multiplex PCR; TCRdb holds only in-frame clones, not every one. This table has some 180,000 clones, around 80% appearing once. Comments on this clone: Its antigen is still unknown.

The sequenced material came from PBMCs. V is TRBV7-9 and J is TRBJ1-1; D is ambiguous. The origin of this receptor is a man younger than 40 in good health and CMV-seronegative. The DNA of the CDR3 is TGTGCCAGCAGCTTAGTATCCGGGATCAACACTGAAGCTTTCTTT. Its protein product is CASSLVSGINTEAFF. Supplemented by reference TRBV7-9 and TRBJ1-1, the full variable domain reads DTGVSQNPRHKITKRGQNVTFRCDPISEHNRLYWYRQTLGQGPEFLTYFQNEAQLEKSRLLSDRFSAERPKGSFSTLEIQRTEQGDSAMYLCASSLVSGINTEAFFGQGTRLTVV.